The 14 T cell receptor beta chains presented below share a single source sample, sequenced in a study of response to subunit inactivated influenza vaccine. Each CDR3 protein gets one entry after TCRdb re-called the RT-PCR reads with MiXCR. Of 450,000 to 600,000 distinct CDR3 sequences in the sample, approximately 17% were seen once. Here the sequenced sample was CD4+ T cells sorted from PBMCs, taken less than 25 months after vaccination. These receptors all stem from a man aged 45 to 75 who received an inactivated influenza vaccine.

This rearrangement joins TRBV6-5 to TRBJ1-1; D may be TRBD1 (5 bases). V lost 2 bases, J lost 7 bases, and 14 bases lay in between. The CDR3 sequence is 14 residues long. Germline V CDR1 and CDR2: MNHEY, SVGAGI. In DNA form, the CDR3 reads TGTGCCAGCAGTTACGTCCGGGGGGGAGTTGAAGCTTTCTTT. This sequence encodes CASSYVRGGVEAFF.

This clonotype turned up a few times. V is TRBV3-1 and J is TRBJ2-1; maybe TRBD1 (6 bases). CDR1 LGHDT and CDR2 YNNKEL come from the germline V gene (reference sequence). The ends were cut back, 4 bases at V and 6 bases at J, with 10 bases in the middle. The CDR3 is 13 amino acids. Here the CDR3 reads CASSLRGINEQFF. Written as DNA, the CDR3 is TGTGCCAGCAGCCTCAGGGGAATCAATGAGCAGTTCTTC.

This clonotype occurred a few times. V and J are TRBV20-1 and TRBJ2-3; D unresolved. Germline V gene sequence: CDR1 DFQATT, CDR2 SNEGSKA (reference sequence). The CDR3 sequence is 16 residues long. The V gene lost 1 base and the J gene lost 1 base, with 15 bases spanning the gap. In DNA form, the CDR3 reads TGCAGTGCTAGAGGGATCGGGCGACCGGGCACAGATACGCAGTATTTT. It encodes CSARGIGRPGTDTQYF.

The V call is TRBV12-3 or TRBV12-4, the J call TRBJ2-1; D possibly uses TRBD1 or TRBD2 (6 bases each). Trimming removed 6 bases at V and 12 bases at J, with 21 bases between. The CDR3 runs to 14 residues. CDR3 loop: CASSSQGTSVWQFF. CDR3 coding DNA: TGTGCCAGCAGCTCCCAGGGGACTTCAGTTTGGCAGTTCTTC.

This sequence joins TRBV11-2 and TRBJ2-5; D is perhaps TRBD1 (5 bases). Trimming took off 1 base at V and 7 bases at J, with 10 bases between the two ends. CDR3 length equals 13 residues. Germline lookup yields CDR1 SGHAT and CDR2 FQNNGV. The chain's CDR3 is CASSLGRAGTQYF. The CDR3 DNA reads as TGTGCCAGCAGCTTAGGCAGGGCAGGGACCCAGTACTTC. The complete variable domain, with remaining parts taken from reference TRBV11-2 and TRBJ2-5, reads EAGVAQSPRYKIIEKRQSVAFWCNPISGHATLYWYQQILGQGPKLLIQFQNNGVVDDSQLPKDRFSAERLKGVDSTLKIQPAKLEDSAVYLCASSLGRAGTQYFGPGTRLLVL.

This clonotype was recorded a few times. In nucleotides, the CDR3 is TGTGCCAGCAGTGAAGGGACAGGGTTCGTTAGCGGGAAGAATGAGCAGTTCTTC. As protein: CASSEGTGFVSGKNEQFF. This chain joins TRBV25-1 and TRBJ2-1; D is perhaps TRBD1 (9 bases). Germline V gives CDR1 MGHDK, CDR2 SYGVNS. Trimming took off 2 bases at V and 7 bases at J, with 24 bases between the two ends. The CDR3 contains 18 residues.

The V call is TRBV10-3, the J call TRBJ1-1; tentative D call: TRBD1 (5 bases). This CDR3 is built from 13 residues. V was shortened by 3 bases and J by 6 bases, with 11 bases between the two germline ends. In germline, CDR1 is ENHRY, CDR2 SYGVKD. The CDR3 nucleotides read TGTGCCATCAGTGACATGACAGTTGCTGAAGCTTTCTTT. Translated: CAISDMTVAEAFF.

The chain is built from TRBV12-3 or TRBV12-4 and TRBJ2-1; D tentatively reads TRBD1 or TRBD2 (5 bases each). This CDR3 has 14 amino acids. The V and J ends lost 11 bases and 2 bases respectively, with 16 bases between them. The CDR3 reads CARGPGRTYNEQFF. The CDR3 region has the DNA TGTGCCCGCGGACCGGGACGCACCTACAATGAGCAGTTCTTC.

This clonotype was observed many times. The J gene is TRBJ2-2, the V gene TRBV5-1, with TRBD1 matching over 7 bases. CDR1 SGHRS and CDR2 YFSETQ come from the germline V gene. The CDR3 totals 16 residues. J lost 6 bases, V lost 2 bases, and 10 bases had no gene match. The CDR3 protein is CASSLYLIGTAGELFF. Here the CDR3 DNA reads TGCGCCAGCAGCTTATACTTAATCGGGACAGCCGGGGAGCTGTTTTTT.

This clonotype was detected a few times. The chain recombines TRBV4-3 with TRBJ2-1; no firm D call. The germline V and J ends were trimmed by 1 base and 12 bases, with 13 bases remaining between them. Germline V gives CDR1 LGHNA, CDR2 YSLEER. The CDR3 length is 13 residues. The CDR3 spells CASSQGARMGQFF. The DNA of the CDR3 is TGCGCCAGCAGCCAAGGAGCGCGGATGGGGCAGTTCTTC.

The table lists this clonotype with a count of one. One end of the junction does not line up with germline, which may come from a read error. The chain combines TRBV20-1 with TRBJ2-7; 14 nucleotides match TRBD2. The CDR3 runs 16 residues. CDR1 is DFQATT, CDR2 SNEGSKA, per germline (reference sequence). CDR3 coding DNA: TGCTGTGCTAGAGTTGGACTAGCGGGGGGACGCAAGGGGCAGTACTTC. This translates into CCARVGLAGGRKGQYF.

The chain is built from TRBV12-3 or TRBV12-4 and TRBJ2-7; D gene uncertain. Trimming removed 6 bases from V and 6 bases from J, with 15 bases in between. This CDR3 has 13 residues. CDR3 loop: CASSPSVAAEQYF. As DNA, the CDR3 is TGTGCCAGCAGCCCTTCGGTAGCCGCCGAGCAGTACTTC.

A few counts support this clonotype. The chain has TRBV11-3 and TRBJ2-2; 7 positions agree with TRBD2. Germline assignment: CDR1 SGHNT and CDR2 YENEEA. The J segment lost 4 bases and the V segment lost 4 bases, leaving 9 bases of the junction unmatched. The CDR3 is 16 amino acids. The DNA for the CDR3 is TGTGCCAGCAGCTGGGGCGGGGGAGGCGGCACCGGGGAGCTGTTTTTT. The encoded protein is CASSWGGGGGTGELFF.

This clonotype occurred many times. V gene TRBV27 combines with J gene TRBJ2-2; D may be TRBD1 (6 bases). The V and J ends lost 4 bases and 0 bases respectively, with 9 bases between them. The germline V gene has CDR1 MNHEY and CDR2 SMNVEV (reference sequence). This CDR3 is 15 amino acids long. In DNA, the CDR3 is TGTGCCAGCAGTTCCGGACAGCCGAACACCGGGGAGCTGTTTTTT. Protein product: CASSSGQPNTGELFF.